The rows below give T cell receptor beta chains drawn from one sample of a study of early T cells in non-severe SARS-CoV-2 infection. TCRdb analysed the 5' RACE reads with MiXCR anew, one entry per CDR3 protein. In the table there are about 64,000 distinct CDR3 sequences, about 12% of which are singletons. Material: whole blood. The source is an adult who was a healthcare worker with PCR-confirmed SARS-CoV-2 infection or an uninfected control (not recorded which). CDR3s include the opening cysteine and the closing phenylalanine or tryptophan. Each record gives: D gene, V gene, J gene, clone size, CDR3 DNA, CDR3 protein. A D gene is named only where the DNA matches it firmly. Part of the rows lack a size; the others show once, few, many or a class for expanded clones.

>-|TRBV20-1|TRBJ2-3|-
TGCAGTGCCCCTTTCCGGGGGGACAGGTCAGATACGCAGTATTTT
CSAPFRGDRSDTQYF
>-|TRBV11-2|TRBJ2-1|many
TGTGCCAGCAGCTTAGTTGGCGGGGATGAGCAGTTCTTC
CASSLVGGDEQFF
>-|TRBV29-1|TRBJ1-2|-
TGCAGCGTCGCCCCCGGATTTGGTGACTACACCTTC
CSVAPGFGDYTF
>-|TRBV21-1|TRBJ1-1|-
TGTGCCAGCAGCCCAGACCCCCGAGGGGTCACTGAAGCTTTCTTT
CASSPDPRGVTEAFF
>-|TRBV29-1|TRBJ2-7|many
TGCAGCGTTGGGAGTCCCTACGAGCAGTACTTC
CSVGSPYEQYF
>-|TRBV10-2|TRBJ2-7|-
TGCGCCAGCAGTGAGTCCCCTCCCACTAGCGAGCAGTACTTC
CASSESPPTSEQYF
>-|TRBV7-9|TRBJ2-1|few
TGTGCCAGCACCCCGGGGCCAGGGGCCTACAATGAGCAGTTCTTC
CASTPGPGAYNEQFF
>-|TRBV7-9|TRBJ2-7|few
TGTGCCAGCAGCTTAGTTCGATCCTACGAGCAGTACTTC
CASSLVRSYEQYF
>TRBD1|TRBV10-3|TRBJ2-2|many
TGTGCCATCAGTGAGGCCGGGACAGCTATCACCGGGGAGCTGTTTTTT
CAISEAGTAITGELFF
>TRBD1|TRBV10-1|TRBJ2-5|many
TGCGCCAGCAGTGAGAGCCGTCAATGGACAGGGCAAGAGACCCAGTACTTC
CASSESRQWTGQETQYF
>TRBD1|TRBV18|TRBJ2-5|many
TGTGCCAGCTCACCCGGGACAGGGGAGACCCAGTACTTC
CASSPGTGETQYF
>-|TRBV6-2/TRBV6-3|TRBJ2-7|few
TGTGCCAGCAGTACGGCCGGGACAATCTCCTACGAGCAGTACTTC
CASSTAGTISYEQYF
>-|TRBV7-9|TRBJ1-2|-
TGTGCCAGCAGCTTAGGACAGCTGGTTGGCTACACCTTC
CASSLGQLVGYTF
>-|TRBV20-1|TRBJ1-5|few
TGCAGTGCTAGTGGGGACACTTACAATCAGCCCCAGCATTTT
CSASGDTYNQPQHF
>-|TRBV5-1|TRBJ1-2|few
TGCGCCAGCAGCTTTGTCCGGGGGGCATCTAACTATGGCTACACCTTC
CASSFVRGASNYGYTF
>TRBD2|TRBV7-2|TRBJ2-1|-
TGTGCCAGCAGCACCCGACTAGCGGAATTTGCGAATGAGCAGTTCTTC
CASSTRLAEFANEQFF
>TRBD1|TRBV3-1|TRBJ2-3|-
TGTGCCAGCAGCCGCCGGGACAGCTATCAGGGAGATACGCAGTATTTT
CASSRRDSYQGDTQYF
>TRBD1|TRBV7-8|TRBJ1-1|many
TGTGCCAGCAGCTTAGCAGGGGGCATGAACACTGAAGCTTTCTTT
CASSLAGGMNTEAFF
>-|TRBV3-1|TRBJ2-3|-
TGTGCCAGCAGCCAAGCAGATACGCAGTATTTT
CASSQADTQYF
>TRBD1|TRBV2|TRBJ1-5|few
TGTGCCAGCAGTGAACGAAGGACAGGGGCTCTTGGGTACAGCAATCAGCCCCAGCATTTT
CASSERRTGALGYSNQPQHF
>TRBD2|TRBV3-1|TRBJ2-2|many
TGTGCCAGCAGTTCTCTAGCGGGGGGACACACCGGGGAGCTGTTTTTT
CASSSLAGGHTGELFF
>-|TRBV7-9|TRBJ1-2|many
TGTGCCAGCAGCTTAGCTGGCAGGACTGGCTACACCTTC
CASSLAGRTGYTF
>-|TRBV7-6|TRBJ1-2|-
TGTGCCAGCAGCTTAGCGGGAACCTATGGCTACACCTTC
CASSLAGTYGYTF
>-|TRBV7-9|TRBJ2-3|-
TGTGCCAGCAGCCCCCTTGACGGGATTAGCACAGATACGCAGTATTTT
CASSPLDGISTDTQYF
>TRBD1|TRBV5-1|TRBJ1-2|many
TGCGCCAGCAGCCCCCGGACAGGGGGCTTTGGCTACACCTTC
CASSPRTGGFGYTF
>-|TRBV29-1|TRBJ2-1|-
TGCAGCGTGAGATACAGAGGGGAGCAGTTCTTC
CSVRYRGEQFF
>TRBD2|TRBV7-6|TRBJ2-7|many
TGTGCCAGCAGCTTTAGCAGCGGGGGTACCTACGAGCAGTACTTC
CASSFSSGGTYEQYF
>-|TRBV7-8|TRBJ1-5|-
TGTGCCAGCACTCCGACCGAAAATCAGCCCCAGCATTTT
CASTPTENQPQHF
>-|TRBV9|TRBJ1-1|-
TGTGCCAGCAGCGTAGCGCGGGAAACTGAAGCTTTCTTT
CASSVARETEAFF
>-|TRBV5-8|TRBJ2-2|many
TGTGCCAGCAGCTTTCATTGGGAGAACACCGGGGAGCTGTTTTTT
CASSFHWENTGELFF
>TRBD2|TRBV20-1|TRBJ2-3|many
TGCAGTGCAATAGCGGGGGGACGCACAGATACGCAGTATTTT
CSAIAGGRTDTQYF
>-|TRBV12-5|TRBJ1-1|few
TGTGCTAGTGGTATAACCCGGGGTAACACTGAAGCTTTCTTT
CASGITRGNTEAFF
>TRBD1|TRBV11-2|TRBJ2-1|-
TGTGCCAGCAGCCGAGGGACAGGGAAAAACTACAATGAGCAGTTCTTC
CASSRGTGKNYNEQFF
>-|TRBV7-2|TRBJ1-1|-
TGTGCCAGCAGCTTAGAGGGTGCAGGGAACACTGAAGCTTTCTTT
CASSLEGAGNTEAFF
>-|TRBV6-2/TRBV6-3|TRBJ1-1|few
TGTGCCAGCAGTCACCAGGACGCGAACACTGAAGCTTTCTTT
CASSHQDANTEAFF
>TRBD1|TRBV29-1|TRBJ1-1|many
TGCAGCGTTGATGGGACAGGGTCCGGACCTGAAGCTTTCTTT
CSVDGTGSGPEAFF
>-|TRBV13|TRBJ2-1|few
TGTGCCAGCAGCTTAGGGGAAGCTGGTGAGCAGTTCTTC
CASSLGEAGEQFF
>-|TRBV7-9|TRBJ1-5|few
TGTGCCAGCAGCTTAGCAGTGGCATCGGGGAGCAATCAGCCCCAGCATTTT
CASSLAVASGSNQPQHF
>-|TRBV20-1|TRBJ1-6|-
TGCAGTGCTTACGGGGTTGGGAATTCACCCCTCCACTTT
CSAYGVGNSPLHF
>TRBD2|TRBV30|TRBJ2-1|-
TGTGCCTGGAGTGCCCGTCTAGCGGAGTACAATGAGCAGTTCTTC
CAWSARLAEYNEQFF
>-|TRBV6-6|TRBJ1-1|many
TGTGCCAGCAGTTACTCGATTGGGAGGAAGAACACTGAAGCTTTCTTT
CASSYSIGRKNTEAFF
>-|TRBV5-1|TRBJ1-6|many
TGCGCCAGCAGCCTGGACCGGACAGAGAATAATTCACCCCTCCACTTT
CASSLDRTENNSPLHF
>-|TRBV29-1|TRBJ2-7|-
TGCAGCGTTGGGGACACCCTTAACGAGCAGTACTTC
CSVGDTLNEQYF
>-|TRBV7-6|TRBJ2-1|few
TGTGCCAGCAGCGCGGCCGGCCATGAGCAGTTCTTC
CASSAAGHEQFF
>-|TRBV24-1|TRBJ2-3|-
TGTGCCACCTCCGGTTCTAGCACAGATACGCAGTATTTT
CATSGSSTDTQYF
>-|TRBV6-5|TRBJ2-5|many
TGTGCCAGCACACCGGCGGGGTGGCAGACCCAGTACTTC
CASTPAGWQTQYF
>-|TRBV7-8|TRBJ1-2|few
TGTGCCAGCACCAACCGGGACCTTGACTACACCTTC
CASTNRDLDYTF
>-|TRBV18|TRBJ1-1|few
TGTGCCAGCTCACCAGGGGGGTGGGACACTGAAGCTTTCTTT
CASSPGGWDTEAFF
>TRBD1|TRBV4-3|TRBJ2-7|many
TGCGCCAGCAGCCCCGGGACAGGGACGGGTTGGTACGAGCAGTACTTC
CASSPGTGTGWYEQYF
>-|TRBV18|TRBJ1-4|few
TGTGCCAGCTCACCAGCACGGGAAAAACTGTTTTTT
CASSPAREKLFF
>TRBD2|TRBV11-2|TRBJ2-1|-
TGTGCCAGCAGCTTAGAGGGGACTAGATTGAATGAGCAGTTCTTC
CASSLEGTRLNEQFF
>TRBD2|TRBV5-1|TRBJ2-1|few
TGCGCCAGCAGCTTGGCCAAGCGGGAGAATGAGCAGTTCTTC
CASSLAKRENEQFF
>TRBD1|TRBV7-2|TRBJ1-6|-
TGTGCCAGCAGCTTAGGGACAGGGGAATCACCCCTCCACTTT
CASSLGTGESPLHF
>-|TRBV7-9|TRBJ2-7|-
TGTGCCAGCGAGACAGAAACAGTCGAGCAGTACTTC
CASETETVEQYF
>-|TRBV7-2|TRBJ1-4|many
TGTGCCAGCAGCTTATGGAGGGGCGGGGCAGCTAATGAAAAACTGTTTTTT
CASSLWRGGAANEKLFF
>TRBD1|TRBV7-6|TRBJ2-2|many
TGTGCCAGCAGCTTGGGACAGGAGACCGGGGAGCTGTTTTTT
CASSLGQETGELFF
>-|TRBV7-2|TRBJ1-2|-
TGTGCCAGCAGCGCAAACGCAGGGACGGTGAGAGGCTGCACCTTC
CASSANAGTVRGCTF